This is a list of T cell receptor beta chains from one sample in a study of blood T cell repertoires in COVID-19. TCRdb keeps only in-frame clones here, not all; method: immunoSEQ multiplex PCR. The table lists a few hundred thousand clones, nearly 90% of them singletons. Material for sequencing was PBMCs or T cells enriched from blood (not recorded which). All receptors come from a woman in her twenties or thirties who had recovered from COVID-19. CDR3s include the opening cysteine and the closing phenylalanine or tryptophan. A D gene is named only where the DNA matches it firmly. Not all rows give a size; the values are once, few, many and, for expanded clones, a class.

TGTGCCAGCAGCCACCCCGACAGATTCTATGGCTACACCTTC,CASSHPDRFYGYTF,TRBV5-5,-,14,TRBJ1-2,-
TGTGCCAGCAGAGGCCGGGACAGGGTGAACACTGAAGCTTTCTTT,CASRGRDRVNTEAFF,TRBV5-6,-,15,TRBJ1-1,TRBD1
TGTGCCAGTAGTGGAGGCCAGGGGGCAAATAGCAATCAGCCCCAGCATTTT,CASSGGQGANSNQPQHF,TRBV19,few,17,TRBJ1-5,TRBD1
TGCGCCAGCAGCCCGGGGACGGGGAGGGCAGAGACCCAGTACTTC,CASSPGTGRAETQYF,TRBV5-1,-,15,TRBJ2-5,TRBD2
TGTGCCAGCAGCTTAGCCCGGGGAGATGGCTACACCTTC,CASSLARGDGYTF,TRBV5-4,-,13,TRBJ1-2,-
TGTGCCAGCAGTTTATATCCCCGGCCAGGGTCTGGTCATGGCTACACCTTC,CASSLYPRPGSGHGYTF,TRBV27,-,17,TRBJ1-2,-
TGTGCCAGCAGCAAGGGACAGCTCTCTGGAAACACCATATATTTT,CASSKGQLSGNTIYF,TRBV13,-,15,TRBJ1-3,TRBD1
TGCGCCAGCAGCCAACATACCGGACTCGACAATGAGCAGTTCTTC,CASSQHTGLDNEQFF,TRBV4-3,-,15,TRBJ2-1,-
TGTGCCAGCAGTGATGGGTTGGGACAGGGAGATGAAAAACTGTTTTTT,CASSDGLGQGDEKLFF,TRBV25-1,-,16,TRBJ1-4,TRBD1
TGCAGCGTCGGTCTTGCCGCCGGCTACACCTTC,CSVGLAAGYTF,TRBV29-1,-,11,TRBJ1-2,-
TGCGCCAGCTCGACAGGGCTCTCCGGCACTGAAGCTTTCTTT,CASSTGLSGTEAFF,TRBV5-1,-,14,TRBJ1-1,TRBD1
TGTGCCATCAGTGCGGGACTAGCGGGGGGCCTTAGCACAGATACGCAGTATTTT,CAISAGLAGGLSTDTQYF,TRBV10-3,-,18,TRBJ2-3,TRBD2
TGTGCCAGCAGCCCCGAGGTGGGGGCCAACCCTAACTATGGCTACACCTTC,CASSPEVGANPNYGYTF,TRBV5-8,-,17,TRBJ1-2,-
TGCGCCAGCAGCCACCCCGGAGGGGCTAATGAAAAACTGTTTTTT,CASSHPGGANEKLFF,TRBV4-1,-,15,TRBJ1-4,-
TGTGCCAGCAGCTCTCTAACCGGGGGGTATGGCTACACCTTC,CASSSLTGGYGYTF,TRBV11-2,-,14,TRBJ1-2,-
TGCGCCAGCAGCCAAGACAGGGGCTCTGGAAACACCATATATTTT,CASSQDRGSGNTIYF,TRBV4-1,few,15,TRBJ1-3,-
TGTGCCAGTAGTATCCGGAGGAACACTGAAGCTTTCTTT,CASSIRRNTEAFF,TRBV19,-,13,TRBJ1-1,-
TGTGCCAGCAGCGTAGACGAGGTCATGAACACTGAAGCTTTCTTT,CASSVDEVMNTEAFF,TRBV9,-,15,TRBJ1-1,-
TGTGCAAGTCCCATCTACAATGAGCAGTTCTTC,CASPIYNEQFF,TRBV12-2,-,11,TRBJ2-1,-
TGTGCCTGGAGCGTTAACTCTGGAAACACCATATATTTT,CAWSVNSGNTIYF,TRBV30,-,13,TRBJ1-3,-
TGTGCCAGTATTCCCCGCTCTGTGGCAGGGAACACTGAAGCTTTCTTT,CASIPRSVAGNTEAFF,TRBV19,-,16,TRBJ1-1,-
TGCAGCGTTGACCAGGGGGCATTGAACACTGAAGCTTTCTTT,CSVDQGALNTEAFF,TRBV29-1,-,14,TRBJ1-1,TRBD1
TGTGCCAGCAGCCCCGCGGGTGGGAGAACTGAAGCTTTCTTT,CASSPAGGRTEAFF,TRBV7-9,-,14,TRBJ1-1,-
TGTGCCAGCAGCAGGGGGCCAGATACGCAGTATTTT,CASSRGPDTQYF,TRBV6-5,-,12,TRBJ2-3,TRBD1
TGTGCCAGCAGCCAAGACTGGGGCAGGGAAGCTTTCTTT,CASSQDWGREAFF,TRBV14,-,13,TRBJ1-1,-
TGTGCTAGTGGTTTTAGAGTAGCGGGACACACCAAAAATAGCAATCAGCCCCAGCATTTT,CASGFRVAGHTKNSNQPQHF,TRBV12-5,-,20,TRBJ1-5,-
TGTGCCAGCAGTCCCACCCGGGACAGGCGGACATATAGCAATCAGCCCCAGCATTTT,CASSPTRDRRTYSNQPQHF,TRBV27,-,19,TRBJ1-5,TRBD1
TGTGCCAGCAGGGGAGACAGGCCGCTGACTGAAGCTTTCTTT,CASRGDRPLTEAFF,TRBV27,once,14,TRBJ1-1,-
TGTGCCAGCACTATGACAGGTAGTGGCCAGCCCCAGCATTTT,CASTMTGSGQPQHF,TRBV6-5,-,14,TRBJ1-5,-
TGTGCCAGCAGCCTCCGACAGGGGGAATGGAATGAGCAGTTCTTC,CASSLRQGEWNEQFF,TRBV7-2,-,15,TRBJ2-1,TRBD1
TGCGCCAGCAGCTTGGCCGGAAGGTCAAACAGTAATGAAAAACTGTTTTTT,CASSLAGRSNSNEKLFF,TRBV5-1,-,17,TRBJ1-4,-
TGTGCCAGCAGTACAGGGGTCCCTGAAGCTTTCTTT,CASSTGVPEAFF,TRBV6-2/TRBV6-3,-,12,TRBJ1-1,TRBD1
TGTGCCTGGAGTAGAGGGGGGGGACCTGATAGTCCCCTCCACTTT,CAWSRGGGPDSPLHF,TRBV30,few,15,TRBJ1-6,-
TGTGCCTGGAGTGTAGCTCAAACGGGTTCACCCCTCCACTTT,CAWSVAQTGSPLHF,TRBV30,-,14,TRBJ1-6,-
TGTGCCAGTAGTATAGACGGACAGTATACCGGGGAGCTGTTTTTT,CASSIDGQYTGELFF,TRBV19,-,15,TRBJ2-2,-